The T cell receptor (beta chain) described here comes from a study of T cell responses to AZD1222 COVID-19 vaccine. Libraries were prepared by immunoSEQ multiplex PCR; TCRdb keeps only in-frame clonotypes and omits some of them. The sample has about 140,000 clones; roughly 90% are singletons. It was second doses at about 4 or about 12 weeks that were pooled. Germline V gene sequence: CDR1 SGHTA, CDR2 FQGNSA. CDR3 length: 17 amino acids. Deletions cut 4 bases from V and 2 bases from J, with 18 bases between. In its sample, this clone was seen a few times. The specimen was peripheral blood, collected 28 days after the second AZD1222 dose. This sequence was found in an adult who received the AZD1222 COVID-19 vaccine. The chain combines TRBV7-2 with TRBJ2-1, with D tentatively TRBD2 (7 bases). The chain's CDR3 is CASSSRQAGVPYNEQFF. In nucleotides, the CDR3 is TGTGCCAGCAGCTCACGACAGGCGGGAGTCCCCTACAATGAGCAGTTCTTC.